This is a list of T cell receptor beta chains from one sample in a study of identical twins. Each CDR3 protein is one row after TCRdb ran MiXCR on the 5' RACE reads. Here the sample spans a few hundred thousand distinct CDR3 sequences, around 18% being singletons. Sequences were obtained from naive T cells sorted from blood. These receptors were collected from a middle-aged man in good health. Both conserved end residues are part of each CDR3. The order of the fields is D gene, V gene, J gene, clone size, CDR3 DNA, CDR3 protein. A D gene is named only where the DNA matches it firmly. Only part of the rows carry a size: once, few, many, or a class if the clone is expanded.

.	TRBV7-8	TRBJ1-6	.	TGTGCCAGCAGCTCCCGGGCCGGCCTTAATTCACCCCTCCACTTT	CASSSRAGLNSPLHF
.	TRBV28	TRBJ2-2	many	TGTGCCAGCTTCGGAAGGAGGGAAATTTACGGGGAGCTGTTTTTT	CASFGRREIYGELFF
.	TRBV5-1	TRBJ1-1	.	TGCGCCAGCAAAGTTGGCAGGGAGAACACTGAAGCTTTCTTT	CASKVGRENTEAFF
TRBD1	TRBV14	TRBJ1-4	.	TGTGCCAGCAGCCAAGGGGACAGCCGAAATGAAAAACTGTTTTTT	CASSQGDSRNEKLFF
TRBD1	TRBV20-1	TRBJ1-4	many	TGCAGTGCTAGATCAGGGGGAGATGAAAAACTGTTTTTT	CSARSGGDEKLFF
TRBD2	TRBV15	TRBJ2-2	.	TGTGCCACCAGCCCACGGGGGGGAGTGGTCACCGGGGAGCTGTTTTTT	CATSPRGGVVTGELFF
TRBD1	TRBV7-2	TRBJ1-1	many	TGTGCCAGAAAAAGTATTGGGGCAGGGGGCGCTTCTGAAGCTTTCTTT	CARKSIGAGGASEAFF
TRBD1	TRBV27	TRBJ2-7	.	TGTGCCAGCAGTAAGGACAGGTACTACGAGCAGTACTTC	CASSKDRYYEQYF
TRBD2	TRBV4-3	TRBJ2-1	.	TGCGCCAGCAGCCAAGATCAGGGACTAGCGGGAGGGCGTGGAAATGAGCAGTTCTTC	CASSQDQGLAGGRGNEQFF
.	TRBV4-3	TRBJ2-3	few	TGCGCCAGCAGCCAGAGATCTAGCACAGATACGCAGTATTTT	CASSQRSSTDTQYF
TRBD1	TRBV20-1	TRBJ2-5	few	TGCAGTGCCCAGGGACAGGGTATAGAGACCCAGTACTTC	CSAQGQGIETQYF
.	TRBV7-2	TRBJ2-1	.	TGTGCCAGCAGCTTAGCGCCTTTCTACAATGAGCAGTTCTTC	CASSLAPFYNEQFF
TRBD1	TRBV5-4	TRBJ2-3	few	TGTGCCAGCAGCTTGGCGACAGGGGGCTGGGGGAGCTTCACAGATACGCAGTATTTT	CASSLATGGWGSFTDTQYF
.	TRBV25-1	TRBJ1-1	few	TGTGCCAGCAGTGAACCCACGAACACTGAAGCTTTCTTT	CASSEPTNTEAFF
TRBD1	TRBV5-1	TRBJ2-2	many	TGCGCCACCCGGGACAGGGATAACGGGGAGCTGTTTTTT	CATRDRDNGELFF
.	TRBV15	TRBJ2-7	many	TGTGCCACCAGCAGAATTGACAGTACCTACGAGCAGTACTTC	CATSRIDSTYEQYF
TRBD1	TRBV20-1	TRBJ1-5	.	TGCAGTGCGATTGGGAATCGGACAGGGGGCTATCAGCCCCAGCATTTT	CSAIGNRTGGYQPQHF
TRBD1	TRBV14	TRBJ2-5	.	TGTGCCAGCAGCCGGTTCGGGACAGCCCAAGAGACCCAGTATTTC	CASSRFGTAQETQYF
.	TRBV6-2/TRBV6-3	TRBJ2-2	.	TGTGCCAGCAAAGGAGTCACCGGGGAGCTGTTTTTT	CASKGVTGELFF
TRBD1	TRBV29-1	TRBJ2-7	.	TGCAGCGTCGGACAGGGTCGACACGAGCAGTACTTC	CSVGQGRHEQYF
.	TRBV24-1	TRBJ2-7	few	TGTGCCACCAGTGATTTGGGCAGGTCAAACGAGCAGTACTTC	CATSDLGRSNEQYF
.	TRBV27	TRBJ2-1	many	TGTGCCAGCAGTATCACGGGCCGGAGCTCCTACAATGAGCAGTTCTTC	CASSITGRSSYNEQFF
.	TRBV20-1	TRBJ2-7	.	TGCAGTGCTAGAGAGGTCCTTCTGCCCTACGAGCAGTACTTC	CSAREVLLPYEQYF
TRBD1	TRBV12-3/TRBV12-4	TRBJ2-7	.	TGTGCCAGCAGTCCTCGACAGGGTTCCACCTACGAGCAGTACTTC	CASSPRQGSTYEQYF
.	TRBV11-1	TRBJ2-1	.	TGTGCCAGCAGCCCGGAGCTGGGGCAGAGAGAGAGAGTGGGCTACAATGAGCAGTTCTTC	CASSPELGQRERVGYNEQFF
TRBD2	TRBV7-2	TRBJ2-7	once	TGTGCCAGCAGCTACGAACTAGCGGGGGGGGGGCAGTACTTC	CASSYELAGGGQYF
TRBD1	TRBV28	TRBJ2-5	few	TGTGCCAGCAGCCACCCCCTGGCGACAGGGCGATACCAAGAGACCCAGTACTTC	CASSHPLATGRYQETQYF
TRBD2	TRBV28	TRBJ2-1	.	TGTGCCAGCAGAGGAGGGAGCGGGGTTTCCTACAATGAGCAGTTCTTC	CASRGGSGVSYNEQFF
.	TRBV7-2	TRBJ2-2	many	TGTGCCAGCAGCACACAGGGCGTGGGGCCCGGGGAGCTGTTTTTT	CASSTQGVGPGELFF
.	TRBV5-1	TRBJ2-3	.	TGCGCCAGCAGCTGGAAACAGAGCACAGATACGCAGTATTTT	CASSWKQSTDTQYF
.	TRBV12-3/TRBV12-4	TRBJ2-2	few	TGTGCCAGCAGTTTTTTAGGGGGGACCGGGGAGCTGTTTTTT	CASSFLGGTGELFF
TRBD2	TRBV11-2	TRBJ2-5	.	TGTGCCAGCAGCTGGGGACTAGCGGGGGGAAAAGAGACCCAGTACTTC	CASSWGLAGGKETQYF
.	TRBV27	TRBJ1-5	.	TGTGCCAGCAGTTTAGGGCCTCATAGCAATCAGCCCCAGCATTTT	CASSLGPHSNQPQHF
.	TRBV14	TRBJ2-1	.	TGTGCCAGCAGCCAAGTCCGCGGTACCAGGGATGAGCAGTTCTTC	CASSQVRGTRDEQFF
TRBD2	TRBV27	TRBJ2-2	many	TGTGCCAGCGGGTTTCACCGAACTAGCGGGAGGACCGGGGAGCTGTTTTTT	CASGFHRTSGRTGELFF
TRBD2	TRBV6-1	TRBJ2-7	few	TGTGCCAGCAGAAGGACACCCGGGAGGTCCTACGAGCAGTACTTC	CASRRTPGRSYEQYF
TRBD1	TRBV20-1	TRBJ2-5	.	TGCAGTGCTAGGGGACAGACGCTCCAAGAGACCCAGTACTTC	CSARGQTLQETQYF
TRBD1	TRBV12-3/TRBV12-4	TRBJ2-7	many	TGTGCCAGCAGTTTAAGTGGGGGACAGGTACCCTACGAGCAGTACTTC	CASSLSGGQVPYEQYF
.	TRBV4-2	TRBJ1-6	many	TGTGCCAGCAGCCAAGTTGCTAAGGGTCGAGATTCACCCCTCCACTTT	CASSQVAKGRDSPLHF
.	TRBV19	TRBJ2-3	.	TGTGCCAGTGGGGAAGGCGATACGCAGTATTTT	CASGEGDTQYF
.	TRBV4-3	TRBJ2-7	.	TGCGCCAGCAGCCAAGAAGGAGGGGCGGGCCCCTCCTACGAGCAGTACTTC	CASSQEGGAGPSYEQYF
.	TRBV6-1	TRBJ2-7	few	TGTGCCAGCAGTACCCCCCGGGCCGCTATTCACGAGCAGTACTTC	CASSTPRAAIHEQYF
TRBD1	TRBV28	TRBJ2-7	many	TGTGCCAGCAGCCTCACACAGGGGGCGTTGGGCGAGCAGTACTTC	CASSLTQGALGEQYF
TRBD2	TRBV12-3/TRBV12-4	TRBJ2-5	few	TGTGCCAGCAGTCGTCTGACTAGCGGCGTAGTAGAGACCCAGTACTTC	CASSRLTSGVVETQYF
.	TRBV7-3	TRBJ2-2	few	TGTGCCAGCAGCTTAAGTATTGGCGGGGCGAACACCGGGGAGCTGTTTTTT	CASSLSIGGANTGELFF
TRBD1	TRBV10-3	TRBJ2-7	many	TGTGCCATCAAGGACAGGGCGGGGGAGCAGTACTTC	CAIKDRAGEQYF
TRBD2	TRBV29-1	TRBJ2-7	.	TGCAGCGTTGTGGTTCCGGGAGGGAACGAGCAGTACTTC	CSVVVPGGNEQYF
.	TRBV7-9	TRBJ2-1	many	TGTGCCAGCAGCTCCCCCCTAGGTAGTGAGCAGTTCTTC	CASSSPLGSEQFF
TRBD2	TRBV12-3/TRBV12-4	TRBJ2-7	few	TGTGCCAGCAGTTTCTTAGCGGGGGCCTACGAGCAGTACTTC	CASSFLAGAYEQYF
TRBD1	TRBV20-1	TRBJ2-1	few	TGCAGTGCTAGAGGGGGGACAGGTTACAATGAGCAGTTCTTC	CSARGGTGYNEQFF
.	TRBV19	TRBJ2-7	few	TGTGCCAGTAGTATTTCCTGGGACCCCTCCTACGAGCAGTACTTC	CASSISWDPSYEQYF
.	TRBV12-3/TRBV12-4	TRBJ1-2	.	TGTGCCAGCAGGCTGACAGAAGGCAACTATGGCTACACCTTC	CASRLTEGNYGYTF
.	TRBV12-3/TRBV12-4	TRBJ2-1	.	TGTGCCAGCAGTTTGGTCAACACCTACAATGAGCAGTTCTTC	CASSLVNTYNEQFF
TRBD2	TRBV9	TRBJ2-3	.	TGTGCCAGCAGCGCCCTAGGGTGGACTAGCGTCACAGATACGCAGTATTTT	CASSALGWTSVTDTQYF
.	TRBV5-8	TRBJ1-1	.	TGTGCCAGCAGCTTTCTTCAGAGCTGGGACACTGAAGCTTTCTTT	CASSFLQSWDTEAFF
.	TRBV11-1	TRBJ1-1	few	TGTGCCAGCAGCTTGGGGAAACCTGAAGCTTTCTTT	CASSLGKPEAFF
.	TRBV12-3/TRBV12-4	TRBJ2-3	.	TGTGCCAACAGCCTTAACAGGGATACGCAGTATTTT	CANSLNRDTQYF
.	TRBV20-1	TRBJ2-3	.	TGCAGTGCTAGAGATTCCCGGCGGGTTGTCACAGATACGCAGTATTTT	CSARDSRRVVTDTQYF
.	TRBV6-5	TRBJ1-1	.	TGTGCCAGCAGTTACTCGATATCAGTCACTGAAGCTTTCTTT	CASSYSISVTEAFF
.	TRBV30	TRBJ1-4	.	TGTGCCTGGAGTCGGCTTGTAGGGCAAAAACTGTTTTTT	CAWSRLVGQKLFF